This T cell receptor (beta chain) is drawn from a study of shared clonotypes between healthy human individuals. In regard to this clone: Its specificity is not known.

The study ran the assay at deep level. Some clones are missing from TCRdb's copy, which holds only in-frame ones; the method was immunoSEQ multiplex PCR. The table records about 2.4 million clones, around 94% of them present only once. Notes on the study in general: Naive subsets generally had larger estimated richness than memory subsets.

CDR3 length: 15 amino acids. The germline V gene encodes CDR1 SGHRS and CDR2 YFSETQ. With 0 bases clipped from V and 6 bases from J, the junction kept 7 bases outside the gene matches. The TCR comes from a man between 18 and 35 years old in good health. The sample consisted of naive CD4+ T cells sorted from blood. Subset given: CD45RA+ positively selected. The V call is TRBV5-1, the J call TRBJ2-3; TRBD2 agrees at 7 bases. CDR3: CASSLGAGVPDTQYF. Written as DNA, the CDR3 is TGCGCCAGCAGCTTGGGGGCGGGGGTCCCCGATACGCAGTATTTT.